Below, one T cell receptor beta chain is given with its context. Its specificity is unknown. Patients sequenced had flow cytometry evidence of CD8+CD57+ cell expansion. The sample belongs to a study of CD8+CD57+ T cells in acquired aplastic anemia. The V end lost 3 bases, the J end lost 16 bases, and 24 bases lay between the germline ends. From germline, CDR1 is SGHTA and CDR2 FQGNSA. This CDR3 comprises 15 residues. Study results and caveats: Significance was not reached for CD8+ Simpson's diversity between patients and controls. Both patients and controls carried the same twenty-nine CD8+ CDR3 sequences.

The study profiled TCR beta VDJ and CDR3 using genomic DNA as template. TCRdb fed the reads into MiXCR, producing one record per CDR3 protein. The sample yields 270,000 or so distinct CDR3 sequences, roughly 82% seen once. This clonotype originated in a human donor with aplastic anemia. The genes are TRBV7-2 and TRBJ2-2; tentatively, D is TRBD2 (6 bases). Sequencing input: sorted CD4+, CD8+, or CD8+CD57+ T cells (not recorded which) from PBMCs. CDR3: CASSFTAGADYGQFF. CDR3 bases: TGTGCCAGCAGCTTTACAGCGGGCGCCGACTATGGCCAGTTTTTT.